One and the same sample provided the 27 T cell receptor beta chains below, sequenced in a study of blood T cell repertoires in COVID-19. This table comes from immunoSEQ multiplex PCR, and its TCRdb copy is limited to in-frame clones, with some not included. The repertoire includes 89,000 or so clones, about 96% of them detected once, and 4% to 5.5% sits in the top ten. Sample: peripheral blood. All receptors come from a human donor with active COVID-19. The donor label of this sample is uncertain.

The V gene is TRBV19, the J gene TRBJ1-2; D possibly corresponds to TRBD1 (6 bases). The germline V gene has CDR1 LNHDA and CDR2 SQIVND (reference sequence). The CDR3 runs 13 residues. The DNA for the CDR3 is TGTGCGGCAGTGGGGGGGCCTAACTATGGCTACACCTTC. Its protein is CAAVGGPNYGYTF.

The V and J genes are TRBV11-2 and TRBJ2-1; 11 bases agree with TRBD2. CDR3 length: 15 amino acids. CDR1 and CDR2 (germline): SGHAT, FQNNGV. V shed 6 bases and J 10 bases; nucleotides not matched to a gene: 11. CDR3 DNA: TGTGCCAGCAGTGATGAGGGACTAGCGGTTAAAGAGCAGTTCTTC. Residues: CASSDEGLAVKEQFF.

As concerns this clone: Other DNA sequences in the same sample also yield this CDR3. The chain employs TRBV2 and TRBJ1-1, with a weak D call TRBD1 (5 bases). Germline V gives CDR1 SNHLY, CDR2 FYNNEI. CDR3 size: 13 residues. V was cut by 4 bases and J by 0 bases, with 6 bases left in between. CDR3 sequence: CASSVGVNTEAFF. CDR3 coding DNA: TGTGCCAGCAGTGTAGGGGTGAACACTGAAGCTTTCTTT.

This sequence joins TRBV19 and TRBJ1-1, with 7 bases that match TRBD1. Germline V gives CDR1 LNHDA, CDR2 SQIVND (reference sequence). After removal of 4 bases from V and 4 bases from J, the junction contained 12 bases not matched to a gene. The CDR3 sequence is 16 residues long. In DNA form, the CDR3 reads TGTGCCAGTAGTACCCCGACAGGGTCCCGGAGCACTGAAGCTTTCTTT. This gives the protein CASSTPTGSRSTEAFF.

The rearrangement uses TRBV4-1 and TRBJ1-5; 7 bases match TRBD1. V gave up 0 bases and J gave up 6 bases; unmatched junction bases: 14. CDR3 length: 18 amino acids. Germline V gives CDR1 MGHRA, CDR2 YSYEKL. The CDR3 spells CASSQEGGGAVLGQPQHF. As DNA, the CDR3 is TGCGCCAGCAGCCAAGAAGGAGGGGGCGCGGTGCTAGGTCAGCCCCAGCATTTT.

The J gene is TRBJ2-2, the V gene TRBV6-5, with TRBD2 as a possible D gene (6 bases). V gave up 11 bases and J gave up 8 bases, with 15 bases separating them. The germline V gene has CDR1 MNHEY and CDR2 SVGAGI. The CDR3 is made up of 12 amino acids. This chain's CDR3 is CAARGSLGELFF. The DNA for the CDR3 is TGTGCCGCCCGGGGGAGTTTAGGGGAGCTGTTTTTT.

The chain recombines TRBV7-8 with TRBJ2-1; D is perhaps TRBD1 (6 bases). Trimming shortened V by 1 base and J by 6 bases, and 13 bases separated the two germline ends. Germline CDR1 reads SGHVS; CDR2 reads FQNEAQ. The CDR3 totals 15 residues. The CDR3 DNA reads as TGTGCCAGCAGCTTAGGATCCGGGACAACCAATGAGCAGTTCTTC. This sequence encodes CASSLGSGTTNEQFF.

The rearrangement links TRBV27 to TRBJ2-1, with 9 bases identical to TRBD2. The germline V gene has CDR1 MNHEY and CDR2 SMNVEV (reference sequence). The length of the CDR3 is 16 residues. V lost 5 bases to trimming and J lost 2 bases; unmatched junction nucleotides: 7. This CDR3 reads CASSGSLAGPYNEQFF. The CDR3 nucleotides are TGTGCCAGCAGTGGAAGTCTAGCGGGGCCCTACAATGAGCAGTTCTTC.

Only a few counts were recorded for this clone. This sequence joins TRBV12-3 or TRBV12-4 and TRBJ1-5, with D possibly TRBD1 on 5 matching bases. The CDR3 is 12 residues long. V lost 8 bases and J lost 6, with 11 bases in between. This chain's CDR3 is CASSQGGQPQHF. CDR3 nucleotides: TGTGCCAGCTCCCAGGGTGGTCAGCCCCAGCATTTT.

The CDR3 region is CASSYPISLRSGVNEQFF. The CDR3, as DNA: TGTGCCAGCAGTTACCCCATCTCTCTGCGATCGGGGGTCAATGAGCAGTTCTTC. This chain joins TRBV6-2 or TRBV6-3 and TRBJ2-1, with D maybe TRBD2 (6 bases). Between the trimmed V and J ends, which lost 2 bases and 6 bases, there was a span of 23 bases. Germline CDR1 MNHEY, CDR2 SVGEGT. This CDR3 has 18 amino acids.

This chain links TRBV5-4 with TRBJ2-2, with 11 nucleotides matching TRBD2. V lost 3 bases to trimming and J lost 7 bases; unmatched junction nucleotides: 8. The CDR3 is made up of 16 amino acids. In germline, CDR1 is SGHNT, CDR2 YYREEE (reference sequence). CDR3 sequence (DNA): TGTGCCAGCAGCTCCCGACTAGCGGGGTATAGCGGGGAGCTGTTTTTT. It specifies CASSSRLAGYSGELFF.

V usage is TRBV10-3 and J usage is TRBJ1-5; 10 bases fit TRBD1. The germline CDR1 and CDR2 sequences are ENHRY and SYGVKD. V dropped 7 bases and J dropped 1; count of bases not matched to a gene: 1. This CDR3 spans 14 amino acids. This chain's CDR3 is CAIKGQGSNQPQHF. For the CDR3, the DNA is TGTGCCATCAAGGGACAGGGGAGCAATCAGCCCCAGCATTTT.

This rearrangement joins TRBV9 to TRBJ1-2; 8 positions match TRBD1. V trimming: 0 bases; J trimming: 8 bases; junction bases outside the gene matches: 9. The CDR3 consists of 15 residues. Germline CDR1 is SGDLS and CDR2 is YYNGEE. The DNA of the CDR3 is TGTGCCAGCAGCGTAGTAGCGACAGGGGTCTGGGGCTACACCTTC. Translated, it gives CASSVVATGVWGYTF. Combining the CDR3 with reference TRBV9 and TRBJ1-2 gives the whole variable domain DSGVTQTPKHLITATGQRVTLRCSPRSGDLSVYWYQQSLDQGLQFLIQYYNGEERAKGNILERFSAQQFPDLHSELNLSSLELGDSALYFCASSVVATGVWGYTFGSGTRLTVV.

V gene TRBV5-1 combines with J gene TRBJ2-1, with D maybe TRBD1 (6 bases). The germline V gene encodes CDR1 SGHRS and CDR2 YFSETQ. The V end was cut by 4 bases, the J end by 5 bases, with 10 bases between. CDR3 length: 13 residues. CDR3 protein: CASSDRTNNEQFF. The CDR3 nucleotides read TGCGCCAGCAGCGACAGGACAAACAATGAGCAGTTCTTC.

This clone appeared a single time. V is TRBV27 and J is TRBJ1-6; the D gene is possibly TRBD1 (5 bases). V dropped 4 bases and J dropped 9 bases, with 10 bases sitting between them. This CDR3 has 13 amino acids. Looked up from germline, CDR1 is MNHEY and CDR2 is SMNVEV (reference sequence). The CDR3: CASSSRAASPLHF. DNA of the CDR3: TGTGCCAGCAGTTCCAGGGCGGCTTCACCCCTCCACTTT.

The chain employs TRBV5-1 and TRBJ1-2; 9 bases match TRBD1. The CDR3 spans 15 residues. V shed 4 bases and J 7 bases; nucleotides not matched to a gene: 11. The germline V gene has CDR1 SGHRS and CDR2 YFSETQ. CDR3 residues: CASSHGDREVGGYTF. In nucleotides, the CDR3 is TGCGCCAGCAGCCACGGGGACAGGGAAGTTGGTGGCTACACCTTC.

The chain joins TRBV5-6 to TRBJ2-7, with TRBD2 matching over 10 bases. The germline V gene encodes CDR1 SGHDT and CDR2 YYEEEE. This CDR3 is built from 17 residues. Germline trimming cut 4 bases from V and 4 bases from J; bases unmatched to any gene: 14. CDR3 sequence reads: CASSPVSPSGSLYEQYF. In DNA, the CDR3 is TGTGCCAGCAGCCCCGTTTCGCCTAGCGGGAGTTTATACGAGCAGTACTTC. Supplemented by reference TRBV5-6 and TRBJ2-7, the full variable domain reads DAGVTQSPTHLIKTRGQQVTLRCSPKSGHDTVSWYQQALGQGPQFIFQYYEEEERQRGNFPDRFSGHQFPNYSSELNVNALLLGDSALYLCASSPVSPSGSLYEQYFGPGTRLTVT.

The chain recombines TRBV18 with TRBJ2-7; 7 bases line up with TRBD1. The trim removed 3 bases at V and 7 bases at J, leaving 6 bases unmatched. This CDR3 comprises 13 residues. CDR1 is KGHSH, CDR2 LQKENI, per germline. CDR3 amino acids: CASSPGTAREQYF. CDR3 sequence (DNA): TGTGCCAGCTCACCGGGGACAGCGCGGGAGCAGTACTTC.

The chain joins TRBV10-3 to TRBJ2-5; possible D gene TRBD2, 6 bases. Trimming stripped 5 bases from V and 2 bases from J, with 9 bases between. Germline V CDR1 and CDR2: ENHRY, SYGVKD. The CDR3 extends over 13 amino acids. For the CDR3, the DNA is TGTGCCATCAGTAGGGCGGGGCAAGAGACCCAGTACTTC. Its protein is CAISRAGQETQYF.

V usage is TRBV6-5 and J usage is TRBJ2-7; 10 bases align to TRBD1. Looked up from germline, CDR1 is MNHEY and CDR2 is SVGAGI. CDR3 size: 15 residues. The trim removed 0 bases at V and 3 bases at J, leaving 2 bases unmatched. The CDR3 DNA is TGTGCCAGCAGTTACTCGAGGGACAGGGGCTACGAGCAGTACTTC. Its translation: CASSYSRDRGYEQYF.

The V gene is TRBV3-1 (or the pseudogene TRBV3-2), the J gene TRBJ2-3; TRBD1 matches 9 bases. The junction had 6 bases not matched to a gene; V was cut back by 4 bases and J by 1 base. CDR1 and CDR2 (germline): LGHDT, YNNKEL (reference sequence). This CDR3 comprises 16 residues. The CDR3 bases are TGTGCCAGCAGCCGCCGCTGGGACAGGGGCACAGATACGCAGTATTTT. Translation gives CASSRRWDRGTDTQYF.

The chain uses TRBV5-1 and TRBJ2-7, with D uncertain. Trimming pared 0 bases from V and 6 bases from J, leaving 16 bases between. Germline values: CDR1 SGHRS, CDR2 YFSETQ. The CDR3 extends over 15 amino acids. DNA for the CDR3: TGCGCCAGCAGCTTGGTAAGCGTGTCCGCGGTCGAGCAGTACTTC. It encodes CASSLVSVSAVEQYF. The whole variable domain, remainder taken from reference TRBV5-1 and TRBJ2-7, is KAGVTQTPRYLIKTRGQQVTLSCSPISGHRSVSWYQQTPGQGLQFLFEYFSETQRNKGNFPGRFSGRQFSNSRSEMNVSTLELGDSALYLCASSLVSVSAVEQYFGPGTRLTVT.

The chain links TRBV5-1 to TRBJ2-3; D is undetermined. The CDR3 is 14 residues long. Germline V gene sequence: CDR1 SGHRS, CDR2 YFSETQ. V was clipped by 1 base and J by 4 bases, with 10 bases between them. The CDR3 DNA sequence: TGCGCCAGCAGCTTGACGGGTGGTTCAGATACGCAGTATTTT. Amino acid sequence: CASSLTGGSDTQYF.

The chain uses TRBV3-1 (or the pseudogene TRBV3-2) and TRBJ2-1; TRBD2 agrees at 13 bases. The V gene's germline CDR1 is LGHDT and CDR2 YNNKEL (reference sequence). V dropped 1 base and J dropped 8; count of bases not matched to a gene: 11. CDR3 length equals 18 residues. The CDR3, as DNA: TGTGCCAGCAGCCAAGTGGGCACTAGCGGGAGGGCCTCGGATGAGCAGTTCTTC. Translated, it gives CASSQVGTSGRASDEQFF.

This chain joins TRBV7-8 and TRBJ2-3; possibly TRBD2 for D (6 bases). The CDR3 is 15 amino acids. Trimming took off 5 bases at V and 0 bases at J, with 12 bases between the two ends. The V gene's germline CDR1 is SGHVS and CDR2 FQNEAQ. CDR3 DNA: TGTGCCAGCAGCCCGCGGGGATCTAGCACAGATACGCAGTATTTT. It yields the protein CASSPRGSSTDTQYF. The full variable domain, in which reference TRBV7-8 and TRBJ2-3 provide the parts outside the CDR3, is GAGVSQSPRYKVAKRGQDVALRCDPISGHVSLFWYQQALGQGPEFLTYFQNEAQLDKSGLPSDRFFAERPEGSVSTLKIQRTQQEDSAVYLCASSPRGSSTDTQYFGPGTRLTVL.

CDR3 residues: CASSEVSGMNEQFF. The CDR3, as DNA: TGTGCCAGCAGTGAGGTTAGCGGCATGAATGAGCAGTTCTTC. V usage is TRBV25-1 and J usage is TRBJ2-1; D is possibly TRBD2 (6 bases). V was cut by 3 bases and J by 7 bases, with 13 bases left in between. Germline V lookup: CDR1 MGHDK, CDR2 SYGVNS. The CDR3 is made up of 14 amino acids.

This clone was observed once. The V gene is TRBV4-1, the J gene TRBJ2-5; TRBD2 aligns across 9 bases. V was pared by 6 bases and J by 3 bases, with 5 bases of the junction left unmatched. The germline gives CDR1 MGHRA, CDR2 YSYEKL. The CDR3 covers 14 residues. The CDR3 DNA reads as TGCGCCAGCAGATTCCGGACTAGCGAAGAGACCCAGTACTTC. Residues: CASRFRTSEETQYF.